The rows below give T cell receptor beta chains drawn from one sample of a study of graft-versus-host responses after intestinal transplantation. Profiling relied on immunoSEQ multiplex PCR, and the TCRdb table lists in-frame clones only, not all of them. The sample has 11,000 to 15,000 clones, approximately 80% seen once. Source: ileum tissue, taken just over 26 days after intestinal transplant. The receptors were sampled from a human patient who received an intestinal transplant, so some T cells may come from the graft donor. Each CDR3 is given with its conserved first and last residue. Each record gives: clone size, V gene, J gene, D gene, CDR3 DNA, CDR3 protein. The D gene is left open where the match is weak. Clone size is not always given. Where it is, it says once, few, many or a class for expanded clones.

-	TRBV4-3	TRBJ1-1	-	TGCGCCAGCAGCCAAGAACCACAGTTGAACACTGAAGCTTTCTTT	CASSQEPQLNTEAFF
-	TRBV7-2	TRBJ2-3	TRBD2	TGTGCCAGCAGCTTACGGACTAGCGGGGGGGCAGATACGCAGTATTTT	CASSLRTSGGADTQYF
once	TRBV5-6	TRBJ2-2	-	TGTGCCAGCAGCTTAAGGGGGTCCGGGGAGCTGTTTTTT	CASSLRGSGELFF
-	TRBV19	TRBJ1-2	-	TGTGCCAGTAGTGGGGAGGGAACGGATGGCTACACCTTC	CASSGEGTDGYTF
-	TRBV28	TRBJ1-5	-	TGTGCCAGCAGTTCCCAGGGATGGGTCGGCAATCAGCCCCAGCATTTT	CASSSQGWVGNQPQHF
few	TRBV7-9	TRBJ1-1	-	TGTGCCAGCAGCTTAGGAGGAGGGGCTTTCTTT	CASSLGGGAFF
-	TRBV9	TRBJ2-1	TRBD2	TGTGCCAGCAGCGGGGGACTAGCGGGTACCAATGAGCAGTTCTTC	CASSGGLAGTNEQFF
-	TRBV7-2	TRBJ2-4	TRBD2	TGTGCCAGCAGCTCTAGCGGGGGGAACATTCAGTACTTC	CASSSSGGNIQYF
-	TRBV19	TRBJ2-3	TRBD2	TGTGCCAGTAGTAAGGTTATCCGCGGAGGACCTGGGGGGGGTACGCAGTATTTT	CASSKVIRGGPGGGTQYF
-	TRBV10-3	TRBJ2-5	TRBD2	TGTGCCATCAGTTCCCGACTAGCGGGGGGGCAAGAGACCCAGTACTTC	CAISSRLAGGQETQYF
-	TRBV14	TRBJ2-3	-	TGTGCCAGCAGCCAAAGGGGAAGCGGCACAGATACGCAGTATTTT	CASSQRGSGTDTQYF
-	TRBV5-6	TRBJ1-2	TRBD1	TGTGCCAGCAGCTCCGGGACAGCTACTAACTATGGCTACACCTTC	CASSSGTATNYGYTF
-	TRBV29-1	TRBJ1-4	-	TGCAGCGTTTGGCAGGGTGGTTTTGAAAAACTGTTTTTT	CSVWQGGFEKLFF
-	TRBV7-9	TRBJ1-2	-	TGTGCCAGCAGCCTTCAGGTTTATGGCTACACCTTC	CASSLQVYGYTF
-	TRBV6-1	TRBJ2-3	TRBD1	TGTGCCAGCACGACAGGGGCTGGCACAGATACGCAGTATTTT	CASTTGAGTDTQYF
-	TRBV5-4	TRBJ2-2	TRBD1	TGTGCCAGCAGCACAGGGGTCACCGGGGAGCTGTTTTTT	CASSTGVTGELFF
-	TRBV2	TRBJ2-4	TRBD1	TGTGCCAGCAGGGGGACAGGGGGCAAAAACATTCAGTACTTC	CASRGTGGKNIQYF
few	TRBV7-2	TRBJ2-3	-	TGTGCCAGCAGCTTCCCCCAGAGGGATACGCAGTATTTT	CASSFPQRDTQYF
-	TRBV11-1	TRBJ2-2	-	TGTGCCAGCAGCTTAGACCCGGGGACAGGGGAGCTGTTTTTT	CASSLDPGTGELFF
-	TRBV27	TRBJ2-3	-	TGTGCCAGCAGTTTCCTTCCCTCCACAGATACGCAGTATTTT	CASSFLPSTDTQYF
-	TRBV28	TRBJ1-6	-	TGTGCCAGCAACCAACAGACCCCCCTGGGGGGTCCACCCCTCCACTTT	CASNQQTPLGGPPLHF
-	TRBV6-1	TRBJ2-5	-	TGTGCCAGCACCGTCTCTCAAGAGACCCAGTACTTC	CASTVSQETQYF
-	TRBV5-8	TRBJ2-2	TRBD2	TGTGCCAGCAGCTGGGGGCTAGCGGGGGCCACCGGGGAGCTGTTTTTT	CASSWGLAGATGELFF
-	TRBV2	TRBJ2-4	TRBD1	TGTGCCAGCAGGGGGACAGGGGTCCAAAACATTCAGTACTTC	CASRGTGVQNIQYF
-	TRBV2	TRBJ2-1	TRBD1	TGTGCCAGCACTCCGACAGGGGACTATGAGCAGTTCTTC	CASTPTGDYEQFF